Shown below are 17 T cell receptor beta chains from a single sample sequenced in a study of blood T cell repertoires in COVID-19. Method: immunoSEQ multiplex PCR; TCRdb's copy keeps in-frame clones and lacks some. The sample carries 270,000 or so clones, about 85% recorded once. The sample comprised PBMCs or T cells enriched from blood (not recorded which). All receptors derive from a woman in her 50s who had been exposed to COVID-19.

The V call is TRBV19, the J call TRBJ1-5, with D perhaps matching TRBD1 (6 bases). The V gene's germline CDR1 is LNHDA and CDR2 SQIVND (reference sequence). V lost 7 bases and J lost 4, with 17 bases in between. The CDR3 extends over 15 amino acids. The CDR3 spells CASTFGPQGNQPQHF. The DNA for the CDR3 is TGTGCCAGTACCTTTGGACCACAGGGAAATCAGCCCCAGCATTTT. The whole variable domain, filled in from reference TRBV19 and TRBJ1-5, reads DGGITQSPKYLFRKEGQNVTLSCEQNLNHDAMYWYRQDPGQGLRLIYYSQIVNDFQKGDIAEGYSVSREKKESFPLTVTSAQKNPTAFYLCASTFGPQGNQPQHFGDGTRLSIL.

V gene TRBV7-8 combines with J gene TRBJ2-5; unclear D gene. CDR1 and CDR2 (germline): SGHVS, FQNEAQ. The V end lost 5 bases, the J end lost 5 bases, and 9 bases lay between the germline ends. The CDR3 runs 12 residues. The CDR3 coding sequence is TGTGCCAGCAGCCCTCTTCCGGAGACCCAGTACTTC. Its protein product is CASSPLPETQYF.

V usage is TRBV7-8 and J usage is TRBJ1-3; D ambiguous. Trimming pared 5 bases from V and 0 bases from J, leaving 14 bases between. There are 16 residues in the CDR3. Germline CDR1 reads SGHVS; CDR2 reads FQNEAQ. The CDR3 nucleotides read TGTGCCAGCAGCCTGACGGACGGACTCTCTGGAAACACCATATATTTT. This translates into CASSLTDGLSGNTIYF.

This clone has a single count. This chain links TRBV30 with TRBJ2-1; 8 positions agree with TRBD1. CDR1 is GTSNPN, CDR2 SVGIG, per germline (reference sequence). V was clipped by 5 bases and J by 4 bases; unmatched bases: 7. There are 14 residues in the CDR3. The CDR3 region has the DNA TGTGCCTGGTCAACAGGGGGTATGTACAATGAGCAGTTCTTC. The encoded protein is CAWSTGGMYNEQFF.

This clone was observed a handful of times. V is TRBV12-3 or TRBV12-4 and J is TRBJ1-1, with 7 bases lining up with TRBD1. The CDR3 is 13 residues long. V lost 3 bases and J lost 8; bases outside the gene matches: 6. CDR3 loop: CASSLGFRGEAFF. The CDR3 region has the DNA TGTGCCAGCAGTTTGGGGTTCAGGGGGGAAGCTTTCTTT.

The chain uses TRBV27 and TRBJ1-2, with TRBD1 matching 8 bases. V lost 4 bases, J lost 7 bases, and 14 bases stayed unmatched. The CDR3 covers 16 residues. Germline loops: CDR1 MNHEY, CDR2 SMNVEV (reference sequence). This CDR3 reads CASSSYSEQGGRGYTF. For the CDR3, the DNA is TGTGCCAGCAGTTCGTACTCCGAACAGGGGGGACGTGGCTACACCTTC.

The chain links TRBV7-6 to TRBJ1-1; 7 bases align to TRBD1. Germline V gene lookup returns CDR1 SGHVS and CDR2 FNYEAQ. V shed 5 bases and J 12 bases; nucleotides not matched to a gene: 9. CDR3 length equals 12 residues. The CDR3 DNA reads TGTGCCAGCAGCAATTCAGGGGGTTTTACTTTCTTT. Encoded protein: CASSNSGGFTFF.

This rearrangement joins TRBV28 to TRBJ1-1, with a tentative D call TRBD1 (5 bases). Trimming shortened V by 3 bases and J by 5 bases, and 16 bases separated the two germline ends. This CDR3 is built from 15 residues. Germline CDR1 and CDR2: MDHEN and SYDVKM. CDR3 in amino acids: CASSFNLGGGTEAFF. The CDR3 DNA follows: TGTGCCAGCAGTTTCAACCTTGGGGGGGGAACTGAAGCTTTCTTT.

The chain employs TRBV19 and TRBJ1-4; 8 nucleotides match TRBD1. V shed 5 bases and J 5 bases; nucleotides not matched to a gene: 4. The CDR3 has 14 amino acids. In germline, CDR1 is LNHDA, CDR2 SQIVND (reference sequence). The CDR3 spells CASSVGQANEKLFF. The DNA of the CDR3 is TGTGCCAGTAGTGTGGGACAGGCAAATGAAAAACTGTTTTTT.

J is TRBJ1-3 and V is TRBV7-2; D is uncertain. V was shortened by 2 bases and J by 2 bases, with 10 bases between the two germline ends. Per the germline V gene, CDR1 is SGHTA and CDR2 is FQGNSA. The length of the CDR3 is 15 residues. CDR3 bases: TGTGCCAGCAGCTTATTAACGGGTGCTGGAAACACCATATATTTT. The encoded protein is CASSLLTGAGNTIYF.

The genes are TRBV11-2 and TRBJ2-3; 7 bases line up with TRBD1. CDR1 and CDR2 from the germline V gene are SGHAT and FQNNGV. V trimming: 0 bases; J trimming: 1 base; junction bases outside the gene matches: 1. The CDR3 runs 15 residues. CDR3 amino acids: CASSLDGTGTDTQYF. CDR3 bases: TGTGCCAGCAGCTTAGATGGGACAGGCACAGATACGCAGTATTTT.

The J gene is TRBJ1-5, the V gene TRBV5-6; the match to TRBD1 covers 7 bases. The germline V gene has CDR1 SGHDT and CDR2 YYEEEE. V lost 3 bases, J lost 2 bases, and 5 bases stayed unmatched. The CDR3 length is 15 residues. CDR3 residues: CASSSQGRRNQPQHF. DNA of the CDR3: TGTGCCAGCAGCTCACAGGGGCGTCGCAATCAGCCCCAGCATTTT.

V gene TRBV5-4 combines with J gene TRBJ2-5; 8 bases map to TRBD1. V shed 3 bases, J shed 5 bases, and the junction held 6 bases outside the gene matches. Germline CDR1 is SGHNT and CDR2 is YYREEE (reference sequence). The CDR3 spans 14 residues. The CDR3 DNA follows: TGTGCCAGCAGCTCCCAGGGGGCAGGGGAGACCCAGTACTTC. It specifies CASSSQGAGETQYF. The full variable domain, rest sourced from reference TRBV5-4 and TRBJ2-5, is ETGVTQSPTHLIKTRGQQVTLRCSSQSGHNTVSWYQQALGQGPQFIFQYYREEENGRGNFPPRFSGLQFPNYSSELNVNALELDDSALYLCASSSQGAGETQYFGPGTRLLVL.

The J gene is TRBJ1-6, the V gene TRBV7-6; no reliable D call. With 5 bases removed from V and 7 bases from J, the gap between germline ends came to 18 bases. CDR3 length equals 16 residues. Germline CDR1 reads SGHVS; CDR2 reads FNYEAQ. The chain's CDR3 is CASSLGSLASNSPLHF. DNA for the CDR3: TGTGCCAGCAGCCTAGGATCACTCGCCTCGAATTCACCCCTCCACTTT.

The chain joins TRBV6-2 or TRBV6-3 to TRBJ1-2; D ambiguous. V lost 4 bases, J lost 9 bases, and 15 bases lay in between. The CDR3 is 13 residues long. Germline values: CDR1 MNHEY, CDR2 SVGEGT. CDR3 region: CASSSSYYESYTF. The DNA of the CDR3 is TGTGCCAGCAGTTCCTCGTACTATGAGAGCTACACCTTC.

The chain carries TRBV23-1 and TRBJ2-6; D might be TRBD1 (6 bases). TRBV23-1 counts as an open reading frame of uncertain function. V dropped 0 bases and J dropped 1 base, with 22 bases sitting between them. The CDR3 is 21 residues long. The DNA for the CDR3 is TGCGCCAGCAGTCAATCCCCCTGTTCTGCAGGGGTCGCGTCTGGGGCCAACGTCCTGACTTTC. Protein: CASSQSPCSAGVASGANVLTF.

V is TRBV5-1 and J is TRBJ2-1; TRBD2 matches at 7 bases. The CDR3 contains 13 residues. The junction had 9 bases not matched to a gene; V was cut back by 7 bases and J by 8 bases. Germline V CDR1 and CDR2: SGHRS, YFSETQ. This CDR3 reads CASEDKRGDEQFF. CDR3 DNA sequence: TGCGCCAGCGAGGACAAGCGGGGAGATGAGCAGTTCTTC.